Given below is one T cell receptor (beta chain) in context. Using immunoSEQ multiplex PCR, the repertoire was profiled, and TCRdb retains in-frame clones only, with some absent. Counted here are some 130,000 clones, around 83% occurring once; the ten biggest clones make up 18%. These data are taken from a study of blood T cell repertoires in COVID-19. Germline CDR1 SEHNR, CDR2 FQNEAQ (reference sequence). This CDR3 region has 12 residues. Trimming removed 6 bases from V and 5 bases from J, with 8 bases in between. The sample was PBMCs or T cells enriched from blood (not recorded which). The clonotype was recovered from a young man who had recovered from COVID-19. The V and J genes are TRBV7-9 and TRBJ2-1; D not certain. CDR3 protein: CASRLDNNEQFF. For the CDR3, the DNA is TGTGCCAGCAGACTCGACAACAATGAGCAGTTCTTC.